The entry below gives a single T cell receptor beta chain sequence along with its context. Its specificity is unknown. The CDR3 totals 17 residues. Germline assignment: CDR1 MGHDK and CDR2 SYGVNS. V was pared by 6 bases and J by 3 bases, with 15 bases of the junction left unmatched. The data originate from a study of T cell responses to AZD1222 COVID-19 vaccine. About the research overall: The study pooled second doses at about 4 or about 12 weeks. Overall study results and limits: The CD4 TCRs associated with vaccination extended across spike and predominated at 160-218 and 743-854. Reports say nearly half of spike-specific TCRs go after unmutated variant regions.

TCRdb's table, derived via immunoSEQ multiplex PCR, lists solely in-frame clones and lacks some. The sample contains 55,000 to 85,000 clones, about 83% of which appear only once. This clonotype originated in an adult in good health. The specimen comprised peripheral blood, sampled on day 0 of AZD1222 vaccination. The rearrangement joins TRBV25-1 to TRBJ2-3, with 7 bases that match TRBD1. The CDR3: CASRHPLQGFRTDTQYF. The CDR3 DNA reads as TGTGCCAGCAGGCACCCCTTACAGGGGTTTAGGACAGATACGCAGTATTTT. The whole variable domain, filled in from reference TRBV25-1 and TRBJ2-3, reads EADIYQTPRYLVIGTGKKITLECSQTMGHDKMYWYQQDPGMELHLIHYSYGVNSTEKGDLSSESTVSRIRTEHFPLTLESARPSHTSQYLCASRHPLQGFRTDTQYFGPGTRLTVL.